A selection of T cell receptor beta chains follows, all from one sample in a study of blood T cells in healthy people across ages. A single record per CDR3 protein comes from TCRdb applying MiXCR to the 5' RACE reads. This sample has some 1.5 million distinct CDR3 sequences; roughly two fifths occur once, and the top ten carry just over 4%. The sequenced material came from blood. These TCRs come from a woman aged 18-30 years in good health. Both conserved end residues are part of each CDR3. Fields, in order: clone size, V gene, D gene, J gene, CDR3 protein, CDR3 DNA. The D gene is left open where the match is weak. Clone size is given for some rows only: seen once, a few or many times, or a class if the clone is expanded.

abundance: few
v_gene: TRBV24-1
d_gene: NA
j_gene: TRBJ2-7
CDR3aa: CATSDSSVYEQYF
CDR3nt: TGTGCCACCAGTGATTCGAGCGTTTACGAGCAGTACTTC

abundance: few
v_gene: TRBV12-3/TRBV12-4
d_gene: NA
j_gene: TRBJ2-3
CDR3aa: CASSFPLQTSTDTQYF
CDR3nt: TGTGCCAGCAGTTTTCCCCTTCAGACTAGCACAGATACGCAGTATTTT

abundance: NA
v_gene: TRBV7-2
d_gene: NA
j_gene: TRBJ2-4
CDR3aa: CASSLSGSVGNIQYF
CDR3nt: TGTGCCAGCAGCCTCAGCGGTAGTGTGGGAAACATTCAGTACTTC

abundance: NA
v_gene: TRBV27
d_gene: NA
j_gene: TRBJ1-1
CDR3aa: CASSFLSPQVPNTEAFF
CDR3nt: TGTGCCAGCAGTTTCCTCTCCCCCCAGGTGCCGAACACTGAAGCTTTCTTT

abundance: NA
v_gene: TRBV29-1
d_gene: NA
j_gene: TRBJ2-7
CDR3aa: CSVLEGYEQYF
CDR3nt: TGCAGCGTTTTAGAAGGATACGAGCAGTACTTC

abundance: few
v_gene: TRBV20-1
d_gene: NA
j_gene: TRBJ2-1
CDR3aa: CSAGHFDEQFF
CDR3nt: TGCAGTGCTGGACATTTCGATGAGCAGTTCTTC

abundance: many
v_gene: TRBV20-1
d_gene: NA
j_gene: TRBJ2-1
CDR3aa: CSARAPSSYNEQFF
CDR3nt: TGCAGTGCTAGAGCCCCTAGCTCCTACAATGAGCAGTTCTTC

abundance: NA
v_gene: TRBV25-1
d_gene: TRBD2
j_gene: TRBJ2-5
CDR3aa: CASSERGTSGRFQETQYF
CDR3nt: TGTGCCAGCAGTGAAAGGGGGACTAGCGGGAGGTTCCAAGAGACCCAGTACTTC

abundance: few
v_gene: TRBV7-9
d_gene: NA
j_gene: TRBJ2-1
CDR3aa: CASSLGGNSEQFF
CDR3nt: TGTGCCAGCAGCTTAGGCGGGAATAGTGAGCAGTTCTTC

abundance: NA
v_gene: TRBV15
d_gene: TRBD1
j_gene: TRBJ1-2
CDR3aa: CATSRDRGANYGYTF
CDR3nt: TGTGCCACCAGCAGAGACAGGGGGGCTAACTATGGCTACACCTTC

abundance: NA
v_gene: TRBV4-3
d_gene: NA
j_gene: TRBJ2-7
CDR3aa: CASSQDWGGEKLEQYF
CDR3nt: TGCGCCAGCAGCCAAGATTGGGGCGGGGAAAAACTCGAGCAGTACTTC